These 20 T cell receptor beta chains share one sample of origin, sequenced in a study of cytomegalovirus exposure and HLA in healthy donors. PCR used 60 Vbeta primers and 13 Jbeta primers. Assay: immunoSEQ multiplex PCR; the TCRdb copy retains only in-frame clones and omits some. Recorded for this sample: around 70,000 clones. Sequenced input: PBMCs. The source is a female donor in good health and CMV-seropositive.

The chain couples TRBV7-2 to TRBJ2-1, with TRBD2 identical over 8 bases. Germline V gene lookup returns CDR1 SGHTA and CDR2 FQGNSA. The CDR3 spans 15 residues. V dropped 5 bases and J dropped 8; count of bases not matched to a gene: 11. The CDR3 sequence: CASSPGSGSLYEQFF. CDR3 bases: TGTGCCAGCAGCCCGGGCAGCGGGAGCCTTTATGAGCAGTTCTTC.

The V gene is TRBV15, the J gene TRBJ2-1, with 7 bases aligning to TRBD2. With 5 bases clipped from V and 10 bases from J, the junction kept 14 bases outside the gene matches. CDR1 and CDR2 (germline): LNHNV, YYDKDF (reference sequence). The CDR3 sequence is 15 residues long. CDR3 nucleotides: TGTGCCACCAGCGTTGGGAGGGGCCTTCGGCCCGAGCAGTTCTTC. This translates into CATSVGRGLRPEQFF.

V usage is TRBV7-9 and J usage is TRBJ1-1, with TRBD1 matching over 7 bases. Germline values: CDR1 SEHNR, CDR2 FQNEAQ (reference sequence). The J segment lost 3 bases and the V segment lost 5 bases, leaving 15 bases of the junction unmatched. The CDR3 is 17 amino acids. The CDR3 loop reads CASSSTIHRGGYTEAFF. The CDR3 bases are TGTGCCAGCAGCAGTACCATCCACAGGGGTGGTTACACTGAAGCTTTCTTT.

This chain joins TRBV19 and TRBJ2-5, with D tentatively TRBD1 (6 bases). Trimming shortened V by 6 bases and J by 5 bases, and 10 bases separated the two germline ends. The CDR3 runs 12 residues. Germline V CDR1 and CDR2: LNHDA, SQIVND (reference sequence). For the CDR3, the DNA is TGTGCCAGTAGCCACAGGGAGGAGACCCAGTACTTC. It is translated as CASSHREETQYF.

The rearrangement uses TRBV28 and TRBJ2-7, with 12 bases matching TRBD2. This CDR3 is built from 16 residues. V was clipped by 6 bases and J by 2 bases; unmatched bases: 8. CDR1 and CDR2 from the germline V gene are MDHEN and SYDVKM. CDR3 bases: TGTGCCAGCAGCCTATCTAGCGGGAGGGCCCCCTACGAGCAGTACTTC. Its translation: CASSLSSGRAPYEQYF.

CDR3 residues: CASSPDSGKLFF. CDR3 DNA: TGTGCCAGCAGCCCAGACTCGGGAAAACTGTTTTTT. The J gene is TRBJ1-4, the V gene TRBV7-2; no reliable D call. V shed 5 bases and J shed 10 bases, with 11 bases lying between them. The CDR3 consists of 12 residues. Germline CDR1 reads SGHTA; CDR2 reads FQGNSA.

V gene TRBV9 combines with J gene TRBJ2-7; the D is unclear. V lost 1 base and J lost 3, with 5 bases in between. Germline CDR1 reads SGDLS; CDR2 reads YYNGEE. There are 12 residues in the CDR3. The CDR3 bases are TGTGCCAGCAGCGTAAGCGACTACGAGCAGTACTTC. Its protein product is CASSVSDYEQYF.

The V call is TRBV2, the J call TRBJ2-2; D might be TRBD1 (6 bases). The CDR3 extends over 15 amino acids. V was cut by 6 bases and J by 4 bases, with 15 bases left in between. CDR1 SNHLY and CDR2 FYNNEI come from the germline V gene. The CDR3 loop reads CASRVQGIGTGELFF. The CDR3 DNA sequence: TGTGCCAGCAGGGTACAGGGTATTGGCACCGGGGAGCTGTTTTTT.

The chain couples TRBV5-1 to TRBJ2-5, with 11 bases that match TRBD1. Germline CDR1 SGHRS, CDR2 YFSETQ. The V segment lost 4 bases and the J segment 4 bases; nucleotides outside the gene matches: 3. The CDR3 is 14 amino acids. The CDR3 here is CASSTGQGAETQYF. DNA for the CDR3: TGCGCCAGCAGCACAGGACAGGGGGCAGAGACCCAGTACTTC.

The rearrangement links TRBV7-9 to TRBJ2-1; a weak D match, TRBD2 (5 bases). CDR1 SEHNR and CDR2 FQNEAQ come from the germline V gene (reference sequence). The CDR3 totals 16 residues. V gave up 5 bases and J gave up 7 bases, with 21 bases separating them. The CDR3 DNA follows: TGTGCCAGCAGCCTTCTACAGTGGAGCGGTTCAAATGAGCAGTTCTTC. The encoded protein is CASSLLQWSGSNEQFF.

The chain combines TRBV2 with TRBJ2-7, with 7 bases that match TRBD1. Germline values: CDR1 SNHLY, CDR2 FYNNEI. The V and J ends lost 7 bases and 5 bases, in that order; junction bases with no gene match: 5. The CDR3 totals 12 residues. CDR3 amino acids: CASNLQGNEQYF. In nucleotides, the CDR3 is TGTGCCAGCAACCTACAGGGGAACGAGCAGTACTTC.

This chain uses TRBV5-1 with TRBJ2-1; D is ambiguous. The CDR3 sequence is 12 residues long. From germline, CDR1 is SGHRS and CDR2 YFSETQ. The V end was cut by 6 bases, the J end by 0 bases, with 4 bases between. In DNA, the CDR3 is TGCGCCAGCACAGACTCCTACAATGAGCAGTTCTTC. It yields the protein CASTDSYNEQFF. The full variable domain, with the rest looked up from reference TRBV5-1 and TRBJ2-1, is KAGVTQTPRYLIKTRGQQVTLSCSPISGHRSVSWYQQTPGQGLQFLFEYFSETQRNKGNFPGRFSGRQFSNSRSEMNVSTLELGDSALYLCASTDSYNEQFFGPGTRLTVL.

The chain employs TRBV11-3 and TRBJ2-1, with D perhaps matching TRBD2 (6 bases). Germline CDR1 and CDR2: SGHNT and YENEEA. The V end was cut by 6 bases, the J end by 15 bases, with 18 bases between. The CDR3 consists of 12 residues. The CDR3 DNA reads TGTGCCAGCAGTTCCGGGACTCCCAAGGTGTTCTTC. Translating it yields CASSSGTPKVFF. Based on the CDR3 plus reference TRBV11-3 and TRBJ2-1, the full variable domain is EAGVVQSPRYKIIEKKQPVAFWCNPISGHNTLYWYLQNLGQGPELLIRYENEEAVDDSQLPKDRFSAERLKGVDSTLKIQPAELGDSAVYLCASSSGTPKVFFGPGTRLTVL.

CDR3 DNA: TGTGCCAGCTCACCCGGCGAGAGGATGAACACTGAAGCTTTCTTT. Translation gives CASSPGERMNTEAFF. This chain connects TRBV18 to TRBJ1-1, with no clear D. Germline V gene data show CDR1 as KGHSH and CDR2 as LQKENI. This CDR3 contains 15 residues. V was cut by 3 bases and J by 0 bases, with 11 bases left in between. Combining the CDR3 with reference TRBV18 and TRBJ1-1 gives the whole variable domain NAGVMQNPRHLVRRRGQEARLRCSPMKGHSHVYWYRQLPEEGLKFMVYLQKENIIDESGMPKERFSAEFPKEGPSILRIQQVVRGDSAAYFCASSPGERMNTEAFFGQGTRLTVV.

The J gene is TRBJ2-7, the V gene TRBV14, with TRBD2 matching 11 bases. CDR3 length equals 14 residues. In germline, CDR1 is SGHDN, CDR2 FVKESK. J gave up 4 bases and V 1 base, and 0 bases lay outside the gene matches. CDR3 DNA sequence: TGTGCCAGCAGCCAAGGACTAGCGGGATACGAGCAGTACTTC. The encoded protein is CASSQGLAGYEQYF.

CDR3 sequence reads: CASIDRGLGNYGYTF. CDR3 coding DNA: TGTGCCAGCATCGACAGGGGGCTCGGTAACTATGGCTACACCTTC. V is TRBV6-5 and J is TRBJ1-2; TRBD1 agrees at 10 bases. The CDR3 contains 15 residues. Germline CDR1 and CDR2: MNHEY and SVGAGI. J was trimmed by 1 base and V by 7 bases; bases with no gene match: 6.

This chain uses TRBV9 with TRBJ2-3, with TRBD2 identical over 7 bases. The CDR3 consists of 14 residues. J was trimmed by 5 bases and V by 3 bases; bases with no gene match: 6. Germline V CDR1 and CDR2: SGDLS, YYNGEE. The CDR3 nucleotides read TGTGCCAGCAGCGCGAGCGGGGTTGGAGATACGCAGTATTTT. The encoded protein is CASSASGVGDTQYF.

The rearrangement links TRBV4-3 to TRBJ1-1, with a possible D match to TRBD1 (5 bases). Trimming pared 3 bases from V and 0 bases from J, leaving 26 bases between. CDR1 LGHNA and CDR2 YSLEER come from the germline V gene. The CDR3 is 20 amino acids. CDR3 residues: CASSQEGLLVGYGLNTEAFF. CDR3 sequence (DNA): TGCGCCAGCAGCCAGGAGGGACTACTTGTCGGTTACGGGTTGAACACTGAAGCTTTCTTT.

The genes are TRBV18 and TRBJ1-3, with a tentative D call TRBD1 (6 bases). The CDR3 consists of 15 residues. Looked up from germline, CDR1 is KGHSH and CDR2 is LQKENI. The V end was cut by 6 bases, the J end by 0 bases, with 12 bases between. The CDR3: CASSASQGSGNTIYF. The CDR3 region has the DNA TGTGCCAGCTCGGCTTCACAGGGCTCTGGAAACACCATATATTTT.

CDR3 nucleotides: TGTGCCAGCAGAGAGGACAGGTCGAACACTGAAGCTTTCTTT. This codes for CASREDRSNTEAFF. V and J are TRBV6-5 and TRBJ1-1; the match to TRBD1 covers 7 bases. Trimming removed 6 bases from V and 1 base from J; junction bases left unmatched: 5. This CDR3 is 14 amino acids long. Germline loops: CDR1 MNHEY, CDR2 SVGAGI.